This T cell receptor beta chain was profiled in a study of CXCR3-negative and CXCR3-positive naive CD8 T cells. Per the germline V gene, CDR1 is MNHEY and CDR2 is SVGAGI. CDR3 length: 13 residues. The libraries of TRB cDNA were prepared using 5' RACE with UMI labels. With the 5' RACE reads reprocessed, TCRdb shows one record per CDR3 protein and no DNA. Listed are about 42,000 distinct CDR3 sequences; roughly 2.4% falls within the top ten. Every individual CD8+ T cell subset underwent sorting in triplicate at 270,000 or so cells apiece. A CD45RO-CCR7+CD27+CD95- profile was what naive CD8+ T cells displayed. Notes on this clonotype: The antigen remains unidentified.

General study results and limits: Naive CXCR3-negative and CXCR3-positive cells had similar TRBV-TRBJ usage; memory differed.

The TCR originated in a human donor in good health. Some clones in this sample may be carry-over from other donors' samples. This rearrangement joins TRBV6-5 to TRBJ2-7. The sample consisted of naive CXCR3- CD8+ T cells from blood. The subset denotes: CD45RO-CCR7+CD27+CD95- naive CD8+ T cells lacking CXCR3 (TNR3-). This CDR3 is CASSYSESDEQYF.